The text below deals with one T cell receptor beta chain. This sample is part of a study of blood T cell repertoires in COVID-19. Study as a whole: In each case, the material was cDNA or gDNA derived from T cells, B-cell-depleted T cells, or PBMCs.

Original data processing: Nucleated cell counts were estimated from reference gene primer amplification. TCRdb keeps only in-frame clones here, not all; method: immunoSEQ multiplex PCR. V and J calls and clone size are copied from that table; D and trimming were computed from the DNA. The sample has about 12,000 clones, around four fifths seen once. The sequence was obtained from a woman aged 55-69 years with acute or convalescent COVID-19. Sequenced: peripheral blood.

CDR3 protein: CASSPGPNSYEQYF. CDR3 DNA: TGTGCCAGCTCACCAGGGCCCAACTCCTACGAGCAGTACTTC. The gene calls are TRBV18 and TRBJ2-7; no definite D call. V lost 2 bases and J lost 0, with 8 bases in between. The germline gives CDR1 KGHSH, CDR2 LQKENI. The CDR3 has 14 amino acids.